The T cell receptor beta chain described here comes from a study of OX40 agonist ivuxolimab in advanced cancers. General notes on the study: Ivuxolimab was a fully human IgG2 agonistic monoclonal antibody targeting the costimulatory receptor OX40 (CD134). Among the roughly 50 dose-escalation patients, some 20 had hepatocellular carcinoma, about 15 melanoma, 9 renal cell carcinoma and 9 head and neck cancer. Intravenous ivuxolimab was administered to patients every 2 weeks at six dose levels: 0.01, 0.1, 0.3, 1.5, 3 and 10 mg/kg. A male proportion of around 83% and a mean age of roughly 55 years, ranging from about 20 to 85, were recorded for the dose-escalation cohort. Prior anti-PD-1, anti-PD-L1 or anti-CTLA-4 therapy was permitted, and about two fifths of dose-escalation patients had received checkpoint inhibitors. The paper describes the monotherapy dose-escalation part (N of about 50 patients) of the phase I trial of ivuxolimab. Partial responses occurred in three dose-escalation patients: two with cutaneous melanoma and one with hepatocellular carcinoma. The point of sequencing TCRbeta in the periphery was to test whether ivuxolimab changed TCR sequence diversity and drove clonal T-cell expansion. Study-wide conclusions, independent of this receptor: After ivuxolimab, more expanded clones were found on average in CD8+ T cells than in CD4+ T cells. Low levels of normalized T-cell clonal expansion were also seen in some nonresponding patients. Which antigens the clonally expanded peripheral T cells were specific for was not determined. Clonal expansion of both CD4+ and CD8+ blood T cells was observed from baseline to week 6 at doses 0.1 to 3.0 mg/kg. In the 0.1-3.0 mg/kg groups, partial responders had among the lowest normalized peripheral clonal expansion, particularly in CD8+ T cells.

From V the trimming removes 5 bases and from J it removes 3 bases, while the gene matches leave 7 bases of the junction unaccounted for. CDR3 length: 14 amino acids, cysteine to phenylalanine. CDR3 DNA is the only sequence kept; it has 42 bases, read in frame from the first base. In the germline V gene (reference sequence), CDR1 corresponds to SEHNR and CDR2 to FQNEAQ. Notes on this clone: The specificity of this receptor is unknown. No quality values exist for individual bases; no much larger clone is one base distant.

Genomic DNA was extracted from sorted cells for sequencing of the TCRbeta CDR3 region. The immunoSEQ Assay was used to sequence the TCRbeta CDR3 regions. TCRdb obtained this table from immuneACCESS and retained in-frame rearrangements with V and J assigned. These tables miss some clones; where compared with another copy, unresolved V genes account for less than half of the shortfall, and the remainder is unexplained. Counted in this sample were roughly 67,000 clones; roughly 82% of them appeared once. The top ten clonotypes cover roughly 1.6% of the sample. The trial excluded patients who had a history of autoimmune disease or who were on systemic immunosuppression. Peripheral blood for TCR sequencing was drawn from every dose cohort at baseline, at cycle 4 day 1 and at cycle 7 day 1. The samples were drawn from a first-in-human, open-label, multicenter phase I dose-escalation trial of ivuxolimab. The trial enrolled adults with locally advanced or metastatic head and neck squamous cell, hepatocellular, melanoma or renal cell carcinoma. Before TCR sequencing, CD4+ and CD8+ T cells were separately sorted from peripheral blood.

The starting material was CD4+ or CD8+ T cells sorted from blood, obtained in a trial of the OX40 agonist ivuxolimab. The sequence is built from TRBV7-9 and TRBJ2-7; TRBD1 fits 7 bases in the junction. The receptor's source is an adult with an advanced solid tumor such as melanoma, head and neck, liver or kidney cancer. The base sequence is TGTGCCAGCAGCCCCCCGGGACAGAGCTACGAGCAGTACTTC. Its translation reads: CASSPPGQSYEQYF.